This section outlines one T cell receptor (beta chain) sequence together with its context. PCR employed 60 Vbeta and 13 Jbeta primers. Here immunoSEQ multiplex PCR was the method, and the copy in TCRdb shows in-frame clones only, minus some. Here the sample spans fewer than 80,000 clones, roughly 70% being singletons. Germline CDR1 and CDR2: ENHRY and SYGVKD. The V and J ends lost 4 bases and 4 bases, in that order; junction bases with no gene match: 11. CDR3 length equals 17 residues. The sample comes from a study of cytomegalovirus exposure and HLA in healthy donors. Study-wide context: There were some 380 genotyped donors. Of these, 81% fell in the genetic ancestry cluster associated with self-reported Caucasian donors.

This rearrangement joins TRBV10-3 to TRBJ2-3, with 10 bases that match TRBD1. The source is a man in his fifties in good health and CMV-seropositive. Input material: PBMCs. The CDR3 DNA follows: TGTGCCATCAGTGGGGGTATGACAGGGGGCCGCGCAGATACGCAGTATTTT. Translation gives CAISGGMTGGRADTQYF.